Listed here are 10 T cell receptor beta chains from one sample, sequenced in a study of blood T cell repertoires in COVID-19. Clones were read by immunoSEQ multiplex PCR, and TCRdb kept only the in-frame ones, dropping some. The data contain about 200,000 clones, around 94% of them singletons. The sequenced material came from peripheral blood. The receptors come from a man aged 30 to 39 with COVID-19, enrolled during active disease.

This chain's CDR3 is CASSQDHLAGAYEQYF. The CDR3 coding sequence is TGCGCCAGCAGCCAAGATCACCTAGCGGGGGCCTACGAGCAGTACTTC. This chain connects TRBV4-1 to TRBJ2-7; 10 bases agree with TRBD2. CDR1 and CDR2 (germline): MGHRA, YSYEKL. The CDR3 contains 16 residues. J lost 2 bases, V lost 0 bases, and 4 bases had no gene match.

The V gene is TRBV4-2, the J gene TRBJ1-2; D is undetermined. Trimming took off 3 bases at V and 8 bases at J, with 7 bases between the two ends. The germline V gene has CDR1 LGHNA and CDR2 YNFKEQ. This CDR3 comprises 11 residues. CDR3 sequence (DNA): TGTGCCAGCAGCCACCCCTCCGGCTACACCTTC. It yields the protein CASSHPSGYTF.

The chain carries TRBV13 and TRBJ2-5; a possible D gene is TRBD1 (5 bases). The CDR3 is 13 residues long. The ends were cut back, 3 bases at V and 2 bases at J, with 7 bases in the middle. Germline values: CDR1 PRHDT, CDR2 FYEKMQ (reference sequence). The DNA of the CDR3 is TGTGCCAGCAGCTTTGGACAACAAGAGACCCAGTACTTC. Protein product: CASSFGQQETQYF.

The chain recombines TRBV11-3 with TRBJ2-3; perhaps TRBD1 as D (6 bases). V shed 2 bases and J shed 4 bases, with 10 bases lying between them. CDR1 and CDR2 from the germline V gene are SGHNT and YENEEA. The CDR3 covers 14 residues. CDR3 sequence: CASSLQGIADTQYF. CDR3 nucleotide sequence: TGTGCCAGCAGCTTACAGGGGATAGCAGATACGCAGTATTTT.

The chain couples TRBV9 to TRBJ2-1; 8 positions agree with TRBD2. CDR1 is SGDLS and CDR2 is YYNGEE in the germline V gene. After removal of 0 bases from V and 8 bases from J, the junction contained 4 bases not matched to a gene. The CDR3 extends over 14 amino acids. CDR3 coding DNA: TGTGCCAGCAGCGTAGCGGGGGGGCCGGATGAGCAGTTCTTC. This sequence encodes CASSVAGGPDEQFF.

The chain carries TRBV7-2 and TRBJ1-1, with D possibly TRBD1 on 6 matching bases. V gave up 5 bases and J gave up 2 bases, with 9 bases separating them. The CDR3 runs 13 residues. CDR1 is SGHTA and CDR2 is FQGNSA in the germline V gene. CDR3 nucleotides: TGTGCCAGCAGCGGACAGTATAACACTGAAGCTTTCTTT. This codes for CASSGQYNTEAFF.

In DNA, the CDR3 is TGCGCCAGCAGCCAAAAACCCCCAGGAGGGTGGGAGACCCAGTACTTC. Translation: CASSQKPPGGWETQYF. This chain joins TRBV5-1 and TRBJ2-5, with D perhaps TRBD2 (6 bases). The CDR3 totals 16 residues. Germline CDR1 is SGHRS and CDR2 is YFSETQ. V gave up 4 bases and J gave up 5 bases, with 21 bases separating them.

The chain joins TRBV19 to TRBJ2-3, with a possible D match to TRBD1 (7 bases). The V gene's germline CDR1 is LNHDA and CDR2 SQIVND (reference sequence). The CDR3 covers 14 residues. Trimming pared 6 bases from V and 3 bases from J, leaving 13 bases between. The CDR3 DNA reads as TGTGCCAGTAGGAAACAGGGGAGGACAGATACGCAGTATTTT. Protein product: CASRKQGRTDTQYF.

The chain links TRBV5-6 to TRBJ1-1; D ambiguous. This CDR3 contains 13 residues. From germline, CDR1 is SGHDT and CDR2 YYEEEE. V dropped 2 bases and J dropped 3 bases, with 8 bases sitting between them. CDR3 sequence: CASSFGDYTEAFF. Here the CDR3 DNA reads TGTGCCAGCAGCTTTGGAGATTACACTGAAGCTTTCTTT.

The count of this clone is one. The V gene is TRBV21-1, the J gene TRBJ1-6. TRBV21-1 represents a pseudogene. The CDR3 length is 12 residues. CDR3 DNA sequence: TGTGCCAGCAGCAAATTCCCTAGGACCCTCCACTTT. This gives the protein CASSKFPRTLHF.